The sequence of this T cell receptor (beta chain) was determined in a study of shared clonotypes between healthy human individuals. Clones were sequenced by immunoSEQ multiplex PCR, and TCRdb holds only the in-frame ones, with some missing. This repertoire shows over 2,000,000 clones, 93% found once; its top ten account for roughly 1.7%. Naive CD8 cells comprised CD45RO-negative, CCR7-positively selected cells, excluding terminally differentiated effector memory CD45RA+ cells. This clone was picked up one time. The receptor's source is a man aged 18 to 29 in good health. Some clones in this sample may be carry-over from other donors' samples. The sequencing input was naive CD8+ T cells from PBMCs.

CDR3 nucleotide sequence: TGTGCCAGCACCCCGGTTCAGGGGCGAGCGGGAGTAATTGGGAATACGCAGTATTTT. Translating gives CASTPVQGRAGVIGNTQYF. V usage is TRBV2 and J usage is TRBJ2-3, with 8 nucleotides matching TRBD2. V trimming: 7 bases; J trimming: 7 bases; junction bases outside the gene matches: 25. Germline assignment: CDR1 SNHLY and CDR2 FYNNEI. There are 19 residues in the CDR3.